These 12 T cell receptor beta chains came from one sample sequenced in a study of monozygotic twins with inflammatory bowel disease. TCRdb re-called the 5' RACE reads; one entry per CDR3 protein, DNA not given. The sample holds some 200,000 distinct CDR3 sequences. The sample taken for sequencing was blood. These receptor sequences come from a human donor with ulcerative colitis or Crohn's disease, or a healthy co-twin of an affected twin (not recorded which).

This chain connects TRBV7-8 to TRBJ2-7; TCRdb names TRBD2, which stays unverified in the absence of DNA. The CDR3 is made up of 17 amino acids. The germline CDR1 and CDR2 sequences are SGHVS and FQNEAQ. The CDR3 here is CASNLLAGEDRAYEQYF.

V and J are TRBV6-1 and TRBJ1-6; the D call of TRBD1 rests on TCRdb alone, since no DNA is present to check it. CDR1 MNHNS and CDR2 SASEGT come from the germline V gene. The CDR3 spans 14 residues. CDR3 in amino acids: CASRGTGVSSPLHF.

This chain joins TRBV14 and TRBJ1-5. Germline V gene sequence: CDR1 SGHDN, CDR2 FVKESK. The CDR3 has 13 amino acids. CDR3 protein: CASSQAGYQPQHF.

This chain joins TRBV7-8 and TRBJ2-5; TCRdb lists TRBD1, though no DNA is available to test this call. In germline, CDR1 is SGHVS, CDR2 FQNEAQ. This CDR3 spans 14 amino acids. CDR3 amino acids: CASSARTGYETQYF.

This sequence joins TRBV4-2 and TRBJ2-1; the TCRdb D gene call, TRBD2, has no DNA to confirm it. Germline CDR1 and CDR2: LGHNA and YNFKEQ. The CDR3 contains 17 residues. The CDR3 is CASSQTGGDSRGDEQFF.

This rearrangement joins TRBV2 to TRBJ1-1. The germline CDR1 and CDR2 sequences are SNHLY and FYNNEI. The CDR3 is 14 amino acids. The CDR3 here is CASFRGFMNTEAFF.

V and J are TRBV12-3 or TRBV12-4 and TRBJ1-2. This CDR3 is 13 amino acids long. This chain's CDR3 is CASSPDGDYGYTF.

The chain combines TRBV20-1 with TRBJ1-4; TCRdb calls TRBD1, which cannot be checked without DNA. The CDR3 totals 14 residues. Germline CDR1 is DFQATT and CDR2 is SNEGSKA (reference sequence). This CDR3 reads CSARLPTGNEKLFF.

V and J are TRBV4-2 and TRBJ1-5; TCRdb lists TRBD1, though no DNA is available to test this call. This CDR3 region has 14 residues. From germline, CDR1 is LGHNA and CDR2 YNFKEQ. This chain's CDR3 is CASSLQGWDQPQHF.

V usage is TRBV5-1 and J usage is TRBJ2-1. Germline CDR1 and CDR2: SGHRS and YFSETQ. The length of the CDR3 is 15 residues. The chain's CDR3 is CASSLIGNNYNEQFF.

V gene TRBV7-2 combines with J gene TRBJ1-3. The CDR3 contains 13 residues. Germline loops: CDR1 SGHTA, CDR2 FQGNSA. CDR3 sequence: CASSLGPGNTIYF. Looking up the rest from reference TRBV7-2 and TRBJ1-3 gives the full variable domain: GAGVSQSPSNKVTEKGKDVELRCDPISGHTALYWYRQSLGQGLEFLIYFQGNSAPDKSGLPSDRFSAERTGGSVSTLTIQRTQQEDSAVYLCASSLGPGNTIYFGEGSWLTVV.

The chain is built from TRBV7-2 and TRBJ2-7; checking the TCRdb D call of TRBD1 is not possible without DNA. The CDR3 sequence is 13 residues long. Germline V CDR1 and CDR2: SGHTA, FQGNSA. CDR3 sequence: CASSLVPENEQYF.